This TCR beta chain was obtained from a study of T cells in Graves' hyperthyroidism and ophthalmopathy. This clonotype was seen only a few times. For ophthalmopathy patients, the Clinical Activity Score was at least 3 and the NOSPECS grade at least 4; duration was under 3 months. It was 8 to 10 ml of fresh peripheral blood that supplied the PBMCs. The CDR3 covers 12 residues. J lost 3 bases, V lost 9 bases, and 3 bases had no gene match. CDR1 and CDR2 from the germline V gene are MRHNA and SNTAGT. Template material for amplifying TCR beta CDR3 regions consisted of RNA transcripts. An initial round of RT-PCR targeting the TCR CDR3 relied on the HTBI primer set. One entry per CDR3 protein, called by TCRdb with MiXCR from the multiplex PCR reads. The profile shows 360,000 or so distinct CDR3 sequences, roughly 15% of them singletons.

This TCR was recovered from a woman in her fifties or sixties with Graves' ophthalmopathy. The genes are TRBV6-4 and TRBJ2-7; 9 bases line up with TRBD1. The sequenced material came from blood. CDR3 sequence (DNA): TGTGCCAGGTCGGGACAGGGCTACGAGCAGTACTTC. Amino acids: CARSGQGYEQYF.